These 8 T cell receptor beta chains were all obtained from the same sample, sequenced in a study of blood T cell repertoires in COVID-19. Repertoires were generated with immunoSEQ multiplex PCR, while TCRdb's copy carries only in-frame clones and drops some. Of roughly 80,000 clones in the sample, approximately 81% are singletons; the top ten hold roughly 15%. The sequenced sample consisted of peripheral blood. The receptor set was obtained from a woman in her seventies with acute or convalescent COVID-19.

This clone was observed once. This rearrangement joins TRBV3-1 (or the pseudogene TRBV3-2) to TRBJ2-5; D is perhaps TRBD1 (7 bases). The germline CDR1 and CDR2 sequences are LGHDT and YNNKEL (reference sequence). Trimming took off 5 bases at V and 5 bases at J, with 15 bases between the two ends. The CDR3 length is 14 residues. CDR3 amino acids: CASSTASGGETQYF. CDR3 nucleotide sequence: TGTGCCAGCAGCACAGCGTCAGGGGGGGAGACCCAGTACTTC.

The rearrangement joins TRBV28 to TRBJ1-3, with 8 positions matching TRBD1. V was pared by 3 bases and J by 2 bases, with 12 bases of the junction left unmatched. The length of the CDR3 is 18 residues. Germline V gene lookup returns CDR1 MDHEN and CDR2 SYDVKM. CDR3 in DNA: TGTGCCAGCAGTTTTTGGACAGGGAAAGGCTTACCTGGAAACACCATATATTTT. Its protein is CASSFWTGKGLPGNTIYF.

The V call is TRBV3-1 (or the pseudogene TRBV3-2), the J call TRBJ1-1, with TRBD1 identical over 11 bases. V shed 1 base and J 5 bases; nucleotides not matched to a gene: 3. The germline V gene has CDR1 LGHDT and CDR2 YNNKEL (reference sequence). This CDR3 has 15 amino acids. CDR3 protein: CASSQVRDRGTEAFF. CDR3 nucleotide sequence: TGTGCCAGCAGCCAAGTCCGGGACAGGGGGACTGAAGCTTTCTTT.

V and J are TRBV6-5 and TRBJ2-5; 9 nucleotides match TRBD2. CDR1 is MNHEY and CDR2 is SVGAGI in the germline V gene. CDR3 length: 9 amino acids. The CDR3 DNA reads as TGTGCAGCGGGGGGGACCCAGTACTTC. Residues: CAAGGTQYF.

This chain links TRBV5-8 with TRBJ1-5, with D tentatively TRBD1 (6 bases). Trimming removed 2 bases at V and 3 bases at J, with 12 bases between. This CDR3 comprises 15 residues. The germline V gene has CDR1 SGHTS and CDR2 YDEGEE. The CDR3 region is CASSFRGRNNQPQHF. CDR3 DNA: TGTGCCAGCAGCTTCAGGGGAAGGAACAATCAGCCCCAGCATTTT.

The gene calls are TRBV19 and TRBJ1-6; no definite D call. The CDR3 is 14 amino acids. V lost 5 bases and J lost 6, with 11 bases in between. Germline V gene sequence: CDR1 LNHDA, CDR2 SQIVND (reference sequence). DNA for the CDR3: TGTGCCAGTAGTTTTTCCGAGAGTAATTCACCCCTCCACTTT. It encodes CASSFSESNSPLHF.

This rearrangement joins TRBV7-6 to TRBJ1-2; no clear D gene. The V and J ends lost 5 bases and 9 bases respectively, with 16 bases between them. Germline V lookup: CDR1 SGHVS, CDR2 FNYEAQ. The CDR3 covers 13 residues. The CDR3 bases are TGTGCCAGCAGCCTCGCAGACTTCGGAAGCTACACCTTC. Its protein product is CASSLADFGSYTF. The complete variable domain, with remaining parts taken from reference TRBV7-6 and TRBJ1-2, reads GAGVSQSPRYKVTKRGQDVALRCDPISGHVSLYWYRQALGQGPEFLTYFNYEAQQDKSGLPNDRFSAERPEGSISTLTIQRTEQRDSAMYRCASSLADFGSYTFGSGTRLTVV.

CDR3 amino acids: CAISDSGLAGDKGRGDTQYF. Written as DNA, the CDR3 is TGTGCCATCAGTGACTCAGGACTAGCGGGAGATAAGGGACGGGGAGATACGCAGTATTTT. The chain is built from TRBV10-3 and TRBJ2-3; 13 bases line up with TRBD2. This CDR3 is 20 amino acids long. Trimming at V came to 3 bases and at J to 5 bases, leaving 17 bases not matched to a gene. Per the germline V gene, CDR1 is ENHRY and CDR2 is SYGVKD.